This T cell receptor beta chain was recorded in a study of T-cell reconstitution after alpha-beta-depleted transplantation in children. This clonotype occurred many times. Trimming removed 5 bases at V and 4 bases at J, with 11 bases between. The CDR3 has 13 amino acids. For TCRbeta, the library was prepared with unique molecular identifiers. TCRdb re-called the PCR reads with MiXCR, one entry per CDR3 protein. Counted here are about 610,000 distinct CDR3 sequences, more than 9% occurring once; the ten biggest clones make up less than 5%. The sequence derives from a human donor who donated a stem cell graft to a child with acute myeloid leukemia. Sequencing used PBMCs from the stem cell graft donor, obtained from the stem cell graft. The chain carries TRBV12-3 or TRBV12-4 and TRBJ1-1, with D possibly TRBD1 on 6 matching bases. Here the CDR3 DNA reads TGTGCCAGCAGTCGTTTAGGGGGCACTGAAGCTTTCTTT. This translates into CASSRLGGTEAFF.